Below are 4 T cell receptor beta chains sequenced from a single sample in a study of T-cell reconstitution after alpha-beta-depleted transplantation in children. Construction of the TCRbeta library involved unique molecular identifiers. Via MiXCR, TCRdb re-called the PCR reads, giving one row per CDR3 protein. The sample shows about 500,000 distinct CDR3 sequences, about 33% of them seen only once. This specimen consisted of PBMCs from the stem cell graft donor, obtained from the stem cell graft. The receptors stem from a human donor who donated a stem cell graft to a child with aplastic anemia.

This clonotype was seen more than once but under ten times. The chain joins TRBV9 to TRBJ1-1; tentative D call: TRBD1 (5 bases). Trimming cost V 7 bases and J 5 bases, with 12 bases left between them. Germline V lookup: CDR1 SGDLS, CDR2 YYNGEE. This CDR3 region has 12 residues. As DNA, the CDR3 is TGTGCCAGCCGGGGGGGAGAAACTGAAGCTTTCTTT. It yields the protein CASRGGETEAFF. Filled out from reference TRBV9 and TRBJ1-1, the complete variable domain reads DSGVTQTPKHLITATGQRVTLRCSPRSGDLSVYWYQQSLDQGLQFLIQYYNGEERAKGNILERFSAQQFPDLHSELNLSSLELGDSALYFCASRGGETEAFFGQGTRLTVV.

This clonotype has only a few counts. The chain uses TRBV28 and TRBJ1-5, with 9 positions matching TRBD1. The CDR3 has 16 residues. CDR1 and CDR2 (germline): MDHEN, SYDVKM. After removal of 4 bases from V and 2 bases from J, the junction contained 6 bases not matched to a gene. CDR3 loop: CASSSTGGLGNQPQHF. In DNA form, the CDR3 reads TGTGCCAGCAGTTCTACAGGGGGCTTGGGCAATCAGCCCCAGCATTTT.

CDR3 nucleotides: TGTGCCAGCAGCAGGGGACCGCGCACCGGGGAGCTGTTTTTT. Translation gives CASSRGPRTGELFF. V gene TRBV21-1 combines with J gene TRBJ2-2; no check of the table's D call, TRBD1, against the DNA was made. TRBV21-1 is shown as a pseudogene. The CDR3 covers 14 residues.

This chain connects TRBV24-1 to TRBJ1-1; D is unclear. The CDR3 extends over 13 amino acids. Germline loops: CDR1 KGHDR, CDR2 SFDVKD. V dropped 4 bases and J dropped 1 base, with 6 bases sitting between them. The CDR3 loop reads CATSESWNTEAFF. CDR3 DNA: TGTGCCACCAGTGAGTCATGGAACACTGAAGCTTTCTTT.